Described below is a single T cell receptor (beta chain) sequence and its context. Its specificity is unknown. This record belongs to a study of cytomegalovirus exposure and HLA in healthy donors. Overall study: A prior analysis found 117 million unique TCR beta sequences from about 179 million T cells. Study conclusions and caveats: In vitro checks showed that a few CMV-associated chains really do target CMV antigens.

Primers for the PCR totalled 60 Vbeta and 13 Jbeta. The protocol was immunoSEQ multiplex PCR, while the TCRdb copy is restricted to in-frame clones and leaves out a portion. The sample yields roughly 130,000 clones, about three quarters seen once. The receptor was isolated from a woman aged 55-70 years in good health and CMV-seropositive. Sequencing was done on a sample of PBMCs.

CDR3: CASSRDSPRYEQYF. DNA for the CDR3: TGCGCCAGCAGCCGGGACAGTCCTCGGTACGAGCAGTACTTC. The V call is TRBV5-1, the J call TRBJ2-7; 7 nucleotides match TRBD1. Germline CDR1 is SGHRS and CDR2 is YFSETQ. V was pared by 4 bases and J by 4 bases, with 8 bases of the junction left unmatched. The CDR3 extends over 14 amino acids.